The rows below give T cell receptor beta chains drawn from one sample of a study of Ad26.COV2.S vaccination and SARS-CoV-2 variants. Produced via immunoSEQ multiplex PCR; TCRdb's table is partial and in-frame only. Altogether fewer than 800,000 clones are present, roughly nine tenths being singletons, with the ten largest covering around 1.4%. The source was peripheral blood, collected in a trial of Ad26.COV2.S vaccine versus placebo. The receptor source for this set is a person between 18 and 59 years old who received the Ad26.COV2.S COVID-19 vaccine or a placebo. The CDR3 runs from the conserved cysteine through the conserved F or W. Each record gives: V gene, clone size, J gene, CDR3 protein. Not all rows give a size; the values are once, few, many and, for expanded clones, a class.

V: TRBV6-6; size: .; J: TRBJ1-5; CDR3: CASTAPGNQPQHF
V: TRBV24-1; size: .; J: TRBJ2-3; CDR3: CATSDPGGATDTQYF
V: TRBV18; size: .; J: TRBJ2-5; CDR3: CASSPPSGLQETQYF
V: TRBV2; size: .; J: TRBJ1-6; CDR3: CASTATGVYNSPLHF
V: TRBV7-9; size: .; J: TRBJ2-1; CDR3: CASSSAQGGPYNEQFF
V: TRBV7-6; size: .; J: TRBJ2-7; CDR3: CASSGELAGPYEQYF
V: TRBV7-2; size: .; J: TRBJ2-3; CDR3: CASSLEGQGTDTQYF
V: TRBV27; size: .; J: TRBJ1-2; CDR3: CASSEGGRGGYTF
V: TRBV10-3; size: .; J: TRBJ1-5; CDR3: CAISEAGDQPQHF
V: TRBV12-3/TRBV12-4; size: .; J: TRBJ2-2; CDR3: CASTSWYGELFF
V: TRBV2; size: .; J: TRBJ2-1; CDR3: CASSVRVSYNEQFF
V: TRBV10-3; size: .; J: TRBJ1-5; CDR3: CAIGQQGAGNQPQHF
V: TRBV18; size: .; J: TRBJ2-7; CDR3: CASSGGGPYEQYF
V: TRBV7-2; size: .; J: TRBJ2-2; CDR3: CASSLVGFNTGELFF
V: TRBV15; size: .; J: TRBJ1-1; CDR3: CATSRGSGVNTEAFF
V: TRBV19; size: .; J: TRBJ1-4; CDR3: CASSRTGTNEKLFF
V: TRBV2; size: .; J: TRBJ2-2; CDR3: CASITQTGELFF
V: TRBV18; size: .; J: TRBJ2-6; CDR3: CASSPRQIGSGANVLTF
V: TRBV6-5; size: .; J: TRBJ2-7; CDR3: CASSYVGTGLPYEQYF
V: TRBV5-1; size: .; J: TRBJ1-5; CDR3: CASSAGTGGGQPQHF
V: TRBV12-3/TRBV12-4; size: once; J: TRBJ2-4; CDR3: CASSRQLVQYF
V: TRBV25-1; size: .; J: TRBJ2-7; CDR3: CASSFAGGSYEQYF